This T cell receptor (beta chain) was sequenced during a study of CXCR3-negative and CXCR3-positive naive CD8 T cells. The CDR3 consists of 14 residues. Germline lookup yields CDR1 SGHRS and CDR2 YFSETQ. TRB cDNA was prepared as libraries by UMI-labeled 5' RACE. TCRdb re-called the 5' RACE reads; one entry per CDR3 protein, DNA not given. Its table records tens of thousands of distinct CDR3 sequences. This rearrangement joins TRBV5-1 to TRBJ2-1; TCRdb gives TRBD2 as the D gene, but with no DNA this cannot be confirmed. The specimen was naive CXCR3- CD8+ T cells from blood. As for subset: CD45RO-CCR7+CD27+CD95- naive CD8+ T cells lacking CXCR3 (TNR3-). This TCR was sampled from a human donor in good health. Some clones in this sample may be carry-over from other donors' samples. CDR3 protein: CASSPTTSGYEQFF. Supplemented by reference TRBV5-1 and TRBJ2-1, the full variable domain reads KAGVTQTPRYLIKTRGQQVTLSCSPISGHRSVSWYQQTPGQGLQFLFEYFSETQRNKGNFPGRFSGRQFSNSRSEMNVSTLELGDSALYLCASSPTTSGYEQFFGPGTRLTVL.